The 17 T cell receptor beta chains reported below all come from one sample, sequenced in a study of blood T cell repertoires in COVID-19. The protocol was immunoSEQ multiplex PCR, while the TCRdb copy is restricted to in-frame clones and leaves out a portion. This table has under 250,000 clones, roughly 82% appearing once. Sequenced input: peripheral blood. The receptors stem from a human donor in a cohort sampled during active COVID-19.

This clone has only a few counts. The CDR3 protein is CASSATGTSGRSSDTQYF. Written as DNA, the CDR3 is TGTGCCAGTAGTGCAACCGGGACTAGCGGGAGATCCTCAGATACGCAGTATTTT. The chain combines TRBV19 with TRBJ2-3; TRBD2 aligns across 14 bases. The CDR3 extends over 18 amino acids. Germline-derived CDR1 and CDR2 are LNHDA and SQIVND (reference sequence). Trimming removed 5 bases from V and 4 bases from J; junction bases left unmatched: 11.

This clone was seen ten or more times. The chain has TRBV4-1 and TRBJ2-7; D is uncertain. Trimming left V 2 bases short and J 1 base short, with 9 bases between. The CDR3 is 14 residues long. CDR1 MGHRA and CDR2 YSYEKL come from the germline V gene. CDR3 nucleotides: TGCGCCAGCAGCCAACCCCCAGCGTCCTACGAGCAGTACTTC. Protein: CASSQPPASYEQYF.

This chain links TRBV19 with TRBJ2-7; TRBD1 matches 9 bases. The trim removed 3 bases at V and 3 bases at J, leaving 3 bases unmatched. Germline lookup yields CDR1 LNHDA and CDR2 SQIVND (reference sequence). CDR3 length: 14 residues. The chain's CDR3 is CASSISGQGYEQYF. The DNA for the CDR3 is TGTGCCAGTAGTATTTCGGGACAGGGCTACGAGCAGTACTTC.

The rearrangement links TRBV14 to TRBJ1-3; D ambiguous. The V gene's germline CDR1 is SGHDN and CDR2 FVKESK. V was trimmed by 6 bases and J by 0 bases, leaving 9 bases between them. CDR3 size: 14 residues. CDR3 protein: CASRHSSSGNTIYF. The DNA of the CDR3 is TGTGCCAGCAGGCACTCGAGCTCTGGAAACACCATATATTTT.

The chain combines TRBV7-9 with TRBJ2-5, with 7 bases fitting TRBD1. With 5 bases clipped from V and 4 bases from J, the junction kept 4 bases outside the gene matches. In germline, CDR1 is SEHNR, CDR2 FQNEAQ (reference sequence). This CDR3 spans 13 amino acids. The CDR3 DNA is TGTGCCAGCAGCCCGACAGGGCTAGAGACCCAGTACTTC. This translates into CASSPTGLETQYF.

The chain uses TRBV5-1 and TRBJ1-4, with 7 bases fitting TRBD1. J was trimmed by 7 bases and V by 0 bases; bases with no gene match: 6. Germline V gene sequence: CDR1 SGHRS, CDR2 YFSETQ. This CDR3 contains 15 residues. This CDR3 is CASSLVSGGTEKLFF. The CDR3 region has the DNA TGCGCCAGCAGCTTGGTGTCAGGGGGGACTGAAAAACTGTTTTTT.

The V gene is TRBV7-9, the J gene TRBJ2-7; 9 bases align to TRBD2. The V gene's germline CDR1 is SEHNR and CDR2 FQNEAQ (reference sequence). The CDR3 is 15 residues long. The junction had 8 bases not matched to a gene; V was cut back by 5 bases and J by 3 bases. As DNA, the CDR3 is TGTGCCAGCAGCCCTAGCGGGATTTCGGGCTACGAGCAGTACTTC. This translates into CASSPSGISGYEQYF.

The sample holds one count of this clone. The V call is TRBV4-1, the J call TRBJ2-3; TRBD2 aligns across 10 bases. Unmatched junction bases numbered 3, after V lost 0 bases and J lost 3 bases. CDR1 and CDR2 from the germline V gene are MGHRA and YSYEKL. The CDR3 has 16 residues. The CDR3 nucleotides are TGCGCCAGCAGCCAAGATCCAGCGGGAGGGACAGATACGCAGTATTTT. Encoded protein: CASSQDPAGGTDTQYF.

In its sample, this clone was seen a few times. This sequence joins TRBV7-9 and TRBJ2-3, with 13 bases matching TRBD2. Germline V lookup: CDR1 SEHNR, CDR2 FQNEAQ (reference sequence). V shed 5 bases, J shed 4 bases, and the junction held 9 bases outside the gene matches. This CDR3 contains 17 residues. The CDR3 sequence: CASSGLGTSGRADTQYF. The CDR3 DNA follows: TGTGCCAGCAGCGGCCTGGGAACTAGCGGGAGGGCAGATACGCAGTATTTT.

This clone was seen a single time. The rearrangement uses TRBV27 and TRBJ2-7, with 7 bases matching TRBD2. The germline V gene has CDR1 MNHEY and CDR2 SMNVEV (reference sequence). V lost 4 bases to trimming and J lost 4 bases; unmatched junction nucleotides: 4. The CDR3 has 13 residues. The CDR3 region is CASSSGLGYEQYF. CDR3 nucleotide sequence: TGTGCCAGCAGTTCAGGACTAGGTTACGAGCAGTACTTC.

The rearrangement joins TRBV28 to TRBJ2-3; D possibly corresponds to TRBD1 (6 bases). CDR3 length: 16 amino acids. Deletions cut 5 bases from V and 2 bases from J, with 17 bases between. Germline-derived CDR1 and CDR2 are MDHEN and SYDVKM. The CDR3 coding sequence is TGTGCCAGCAGTCCTCAGGGGCCCTTCCCCACAGATACGCAGTATTTT. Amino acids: CASSPQGPFPTDTQYF.

In DNA form, the CDR3 reads TGTGCCAGCGGAGGGGAGGGAAAAAACTATGGCTACACCTTC. This sequence encodes CASGGEGKNYGYTF. This chain connects TRBV3-1 (or the pseudogene TRBV3-2) to TRBJ1-2; perhaps TRBD1 as D (5 bases). This CDR3 has 14 residues. Per the germline V gene, CDR1 is LGHDT and CDR2 is YNNKEL (reference sequence). The V end was cut by 8 bases, the J end by 2 bases, with 15 bases between.

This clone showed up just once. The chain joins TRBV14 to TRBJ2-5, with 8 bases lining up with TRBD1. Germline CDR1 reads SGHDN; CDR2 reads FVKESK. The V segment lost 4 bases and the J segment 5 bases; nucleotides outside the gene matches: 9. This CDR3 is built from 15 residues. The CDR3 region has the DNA TGTGCCAGCAGCCTCCTGGCAGGGGGCAGGGAGACCCAGTACTTC. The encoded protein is CASSLLAGGRETQYF. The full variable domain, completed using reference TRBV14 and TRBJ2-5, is EAGVTQFPSHSVIEKGQTVTLRCDPISGHDNLYWYRRVMGKEIKFLLHFVKESKQDESGMPNNRFLAERTGGTYSTLKVQPAELEDSGVYFCASSLLAGGRETQYFGPGTRLLVL.

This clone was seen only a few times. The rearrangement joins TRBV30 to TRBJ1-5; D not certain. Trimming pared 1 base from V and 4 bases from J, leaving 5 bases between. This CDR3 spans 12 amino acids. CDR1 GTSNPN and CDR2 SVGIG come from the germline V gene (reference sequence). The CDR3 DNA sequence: TGTGCCTGGAGTGGCAGTAATCAGCCCCAGCATTTT. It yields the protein CAWSGSNQPQHF.

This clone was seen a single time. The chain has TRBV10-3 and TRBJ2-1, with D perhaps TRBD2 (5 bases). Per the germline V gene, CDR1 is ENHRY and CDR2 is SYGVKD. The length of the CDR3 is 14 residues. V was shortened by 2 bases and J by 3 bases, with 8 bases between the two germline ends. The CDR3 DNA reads TGTGCCATCAGTGAGGAGGGAAACTACAATGAGCAGTTCTTC. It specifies CAISEEGNYNEQFF.

The CDR3 DNA reads as TGTGCCAGCAGAGGGGATTTGAGTGGCTACACCTTC. Its protein product is CASRGDLSGYTF. V is TRBV6-6 and J is TRBJ1-2; D is perhaps TRBD1 (5 bases). The CDR3 is 12 residues long. Germline values: CDR1 MNHNY, CDR2 SVGAGI (reference sequence). Trimming shortened V by 6 bases and J by 7 bases, and 12 bases separated the two germline ends.

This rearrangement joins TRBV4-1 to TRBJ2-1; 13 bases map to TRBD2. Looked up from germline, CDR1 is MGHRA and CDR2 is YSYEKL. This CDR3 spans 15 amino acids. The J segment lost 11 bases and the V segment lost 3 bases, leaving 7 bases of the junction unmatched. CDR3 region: CASSHDTGLAGQQFF. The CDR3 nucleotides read TGCGCCAGCAGCCATGATACGGGACTAGCGGGACAGCAGTTCTTC.